This TCR beta chain was obtained from a study of T cell clonality in common variable immunodeficiency. The table lists this clone with many counts. Its matching antigen is unknown. The read ends 3 residues early relative to the CDR3; the germline J gene fills the gap. This table comes from immunoSEQ multiplex PCR, and its TCRdb copy is limited to in-frame clones, with some not included. In total the sample includes about 41,000 clones, none of them seen once. The V segment lost 6 bases and the J segment 7 bases; nucleotides outside the gene matches: 6. This CDR3 spans 14 amino acids. Germline lookup yields CDR1 MDHEN and CDR2 SYDVKM. Study outcomes and limitations: Compared with controls, CVID subjects had fewer shared TCRbeta clones. TCRbeta clonality was increased in CVID versus healthy controls.

Caucasian heritage predominated among both patients and controls. Each donor provided roughly 4.5 to 8.5 ml of heparinized whole blood. The clonotype was recovered from a person between 18 and 75 years old in good health. The J gene is TRBJ1-6, the V gene TRBV28, with 7 bases matching TRBD1. The sample comprised peripheral blood mononuclear cells. The CDR3 bases that were read are TGTGCCAGCAGGCCGACAGGGAGCAATTCACCC. It is translated as CASRPTGSNSP. The whole CDR3 sequence reads CASRPTGSNSPLHF.